This T cell receptor beta chain was observed in a study of blood T cell repertoires in COVID-19 (TCRdb year 2020). For the wider study: Collaborator samples came from the United States, Italy and Spain and covered acute and convalescent phases of COVID-19. The prospective study material was composed of cDNA or gDNA derived from T cells, B-cell-depleted T cells, or PBMCs. Deeply sampled blood TCRbeta repertoires from subjects exposed to, actively infected with, or recovered from COVID-19 were included in the dataset. The repertoires were made available in a free public database intended to serve as a resource for research on the immune response to SARS-CoV-2. The samples were drawn from two sources: the first 160 participants of the ongoing ImmuneRACE study, and fewer than 1,500 subjects contributed by 6 global collaborators. The sample metadata nearly always contained a de-identified subject ID, COVID-19 status, age in years and sex. Where available, HLA class I and class II types were taken from metadata supplied by the sample provider and were not determined by assay-based typing.

The paper as a whole reports these results and caveats: The quantity of clinical and demographic metadata differed by source and by participant and was supplied without curation.

Whole blood was collected in K2EDTA tubes by collaborating institutions according to the institutions' own protocols. For TCRbeta analysis, collaborator samples were shipped as frozen whole blood, as isolated PBMCs, or as DNA extracted from either sample type. Sequences SGHRS (CDR1) and YFSETQ (CDR2) are obtained from the germline V gene. The trim is 2 bases for V and 6 bases for J, with a gap of 14 bases between the germline ends. The CDR3 goes from the cysteine to the phenylalanine over 15 residues. This entry keeps only the CDR3 DNA: 45 bases, framed from base 1. This clone was counted a few times. What antigen it recognizes has not been identified. No quality values exist for individual bases; no much larger clone is one base distant. The immunoSEQ Assay, a bias-controlled multiplex PCR, was used to amplify TCRbeta CDR3 regions from genomic DNA. On the authors' methods: The number of nucleated cells in each sample was estimated from the amplification of reference gene primers within the assay. Sequence reads were collapsed and filtered to measure the absolute abundance of every unique TCRbeta CDR3 rearrangement. For each sample, productive Simpson clonality was calculated as the square root of Simpson's diversity index over productive rearrangements. TCRdb's version of the immuneACCESS table is confined to in-frame rearrangements and falls short of the full clone set. An unresolved V gene accounts for under half of the shortfall where checked; the remainder is of unknown origin. That table gives V, J and clone size, and the DNA gave D and trimming. This sample has about 260,000 clones in its table, and about 87% of those were observed once. 3.5% to 4.5% of the sample is taken by the ten largest.

The V gene is TRBV5-1 and the J gene is TRBJ2-2; no D gene can be assigned with confidence. The receptor's source is a woman between 40 and 50 years old with acute or convalescent COVID-19. Sequencing used peripheral blood. The DNA sequence is given as TGCGCCAGCAGCTTCGTCACAGCTGGCTCCGGGGAGCTGTTTTTT. Its translation reads: CASSFVTAGSGELFF.